The 13 T cell receptor beta chains below come from one sample, sequenced in a study of blood T cells in healthy people across ages. A second PCR, run for about 6 to 11 cycles, used a sample-barcoded 5' primer plus a J-beta primer mix. TCRdb itself ran the 5' RACE reads through MiXCR, one entry per CDR3 protein. The repertoire holds about 720,000 distinct CDR3 sequences, 22% seen once, with around 21% in the top ten. The sequencing sample was made of blood. All receptors derive from a man in his 70s in good health.

Only a few counts were recorded for this clonotype. This rearrangement joins TRBV14 to TRBJ2-3; a weak D match, TRBD1 (6 bases). This CDR3 has 18 amino acids. V lost 4 bases and J 0 bases, leaving 20 bases between the germline ends. Germline lookup yields CDR1 SGHDN and CDR2 FVKESK. CDR3 amino acids: CASSPQWGHDGSTDTQYF. In DNA, the CDR3 is TGTGCCAGCAGCCCTCAGTGGGGGCACGACGGAAGCACAGATACGCAGTATTTT. The variable domain in full, with the rest retrieved from reference TRBV14 and TRBJ2-3, is EAGVTQFPSHSVIEKGQTVTLRCDPISGHDNLYWYRRVMGKEIKFLLHFVKESKQDESGMPNNRFLAERTGGTYSTLKVQPAELEDSGVYFCASSPQWGHDGSTDTQYFGPGTRLTVL.

This clonotype came up a few times. CDR3 sequence: CASSPYIRGSSKNIQYF. The CDR3 DNA is TGTGCCAGCAGTCCATACATCAGGGGTAGCTCCAAAAACATTCAGTACTTC. The chain combines TRBV28 with TRBJ2-4; possibly TRBD1 for D (6 bases). V was pared by 5 bases and J by 2 bases, with 19 bases between. Germline V gene lookup returns CDR1 MDHEN and CDR2 SYDVKM. This CDR3 spans 17 amino acids.

This chain joins TRBV20-1 and TRBJ2-7; tentative D call: TRBD2 (6 bases). The last part of the DNA fits TRBJ2-5 better; the J call may be wrong. CDR3 length: 14 amino acids. Germline CDR1 is DFQATT and CDR2 is SNEGSKA (reference sequence). The CDR3: CSARDAGTPGTQYF. The CDR3 nucleotides are TGCAGTGCTAGAGATGCGGGGACCCCTGGGACCCAGTACTTC.

Points on this clonotype: An end of the junction does not agree with germline; a read error may underlie this. The chain links TRBV25-1 to TRBJ2-5; D is possibly TRBD1 (6 bases). This CDR3 is 14 amino acids long. The germline CDR1 and CDR2 sequences are MGHDK and SYGVNS. CDR3 in DNA: TGTGCCAGCAGTCTCGGGACATTTCAAGAGGCCCAGTACTTC. Its protein product is CASSLGTFQEAQYF.

There are a few counts of this clonotype. CDR3 in amino acids: CASRAGTRANYGYTF. The CDR3 bases are TGTGCCAGCAGGGCCGGGACAAGAGCTAACTATGGCTACACCTTC. The chain uses TRBV12-3 or TRBV12-4 and TRBJ1-2, with D tentatively TRBD1 (6 bases). The CDR3 is 15 amino acids. The V gene lost 6 bases and the J gene lost 0 bases, with 14 bases spanning the gap.

The V call is TRBV4-1, the J call TRBJ2-2; D gene uncertain. The CDR3 consists of 13 residues. The V end was cut by 0 bases, the J end by 5 bases, with 4 bases between. Looked up from germline, CDR1 is MGHRA and CDR2 is YSYEKL. CDR3 in DNA: TGCGCCAGCAGCCAAGATCGGACCGGGGAGCTGTTTTTT. Protein product: CASSQDRTGELFF.

This clonotype showed up just a few times. The CDR3 region has the DNA TGTGCCAGCAGCAGAGGGGGGACTAGCGGGTACAATGAGCAGTTCTTC. Amino acid sequence: CASSRGGTSGYNEQFF. V usage is TRBV7-2 and J usage is TRBJ2-1, with 12 bases matching TRBD2. V gave up 5 bases and J gave up 4 bases; unmatched junction bases: 6. The germline V gene has CDR1 SGHTA and CDR2 FQGNSA. The CDR3 consists of 16 residues.

This clonotype was recorded a few times. The J gene is TRBJ1-5, the V gene TRBV12-3 or TRBV12-4; D perhaps matches TRBD1 (6 bases). The V end lost 1 base, the J end lost 4 bases, and 14 bases lay between the germline ends. The CDR3 totals 16 residues. The chain's CDR3 is CASSLGVGRGNQPQHF. The CDR3 DNA follows: TGTGCCAGCAGTTTAGGGGTAGGCAGGGGAAATCAGCCCCAGCATTTT.

This rearrangement joins TRBV11-3 to TRBJ2-2; 7 bases align to TRBD1. V was clipped by 4 bases and J by 4 bases; unmatched bases: 3. The V gene's germline CDR1 is SGHNT and CDR2 YENEEA. The CDR3 totals 14 residues. The chain's CDR3 is CASSSAGGTGELFF. For the CDR3, the DNA is TGTGCCAGCAGCTCCGCAGGGGGCACCGGGGAGCTGTTTTTT.

The V and J genes are TRBV7-9 and TRBJ2-1, with TRBD2 matching 8 bases. The J call may be wrong; the DNA end is better matched by TRBJ2-5. This CDR3 region has 18 residues. Germline V CDR1 and CDR2: SEHNR, FQNEAQ (reference sequence). The CDR3 DNA follows: TGTGCCAGCAGCTTTAGATGGGGCGGGGGGCCCCAGGAAGAGACCCAGTACTTC. Protein product: CASSFRWGGGPQEETQYF.

This clonotype was detected once. The gene calls are TRBV7-9 and TRBJ2-5; 7 bases are a match to TRBD2. The DNA end is a closer match to TRBJ2-7, so the J assignment may be wrong. CDR1 SEHNR and CDR2 FQNEAQ come from the germline V gene (reference sequence). This CDR3 is built from 15 residues. This CDR3 reads CASSYPGGGTYEQYF. The DNA for the CDR3 is TGTGCCAGCAGCTACCCGGGAGGAGGGACCTACGAGCAGTACTTC.

This chain uses TRBV7-2 with TRBJ2-7, with a weak D call TRBD1 (5 bases). Trimming left V 5 bases short and J 4 bases short, with 9 bases between. Germline V gives CDR1 SGHTA, CDR2 FQGNSA. CDR3 length equals 12 residues. CDR3 region: CASSSNRYEQYF. CDR3 nucleotides: TGTGCCAGCAGCAGCAACAGGTACGAGCAGTACTTC.

The chain employs TRBV7-6 and TRBJ1-5; D perhaps matches TRBD1 (5 bases). V lost 5 bases, J lost 0 bases, and 17 bases lay in between. The germline CDR1 and CDR2 sequences are SGHVS and FNYEAQ. This CDR3 is 17 amino acids long. In DNA form, the CDR3 reads TGTGCCAGCAGCCCTAGCGCCGGGGGGTATAGCAATCAGCCCCAGCATTTT. It yields the protein CASSPSAGGYSNQPQHF.